This TCR beta chain was identified during a study of cytomegalovirus exposure and HLA in healthy donors. This clone has just a few counts. Per the germline V gene, CDR1 is MDHEN and CDR2 is SYDVKM. This CDR3 region has 14 residues. The V end lost 6 bases, the J end lost 0 bases, and 12 bases lay between the germline ends. The PCR contained 60 Vbeta and 13 Jbeta primers. Clones were sequenced by immunoSEQ multiplex PCR, and TCRdb holds only the in-frame ones, with some missing. Of 200,000 to 300,000 clones in the sample, 75% to 85% were seen once. Input material: PBMCs. This receptor was obtained from a woman aged 60 to 75 in good health and CMV-seropositive. This chain joins TRBV28 and TRBJ2-7, with D unclear. CDR3 sequence: CASRQQPISYEQYF. The CDR3 coding sequence is TGTGCCAGCAGACAACAGCCGATCTCCTACGAGCAGTACTTC.